These 11 T cell receptor beta chains came from one sample sequenced in a study of radiation and T cells in renal cell carcinoma. The time point: blood 4 weeks post-SBRT, at nephrectomy. Indicated treatment: 15 Gy SBRT to primary tumor, nephrectomy 4 weeks later. Sequencing was performed with immunoSEQ multiplex PCR; in TCRdb, only in-frame clones are kept and a portion is missing. This table has roughly 90,000 clones, around four fifths appearing once. Here the sequenced sample was blood, taken from a patient whose treatment included radiotherapy and nephrectomy. The source of these receptors is a man aged 45 to 65 with renal cell carcinoma.

The chain links TRBV5-1 to TRBJ1-5, with 7 bases matching TRBD1. Germline CDR1 SGHRS, CDR2 YFSETQ. The CDR3 loop spans 16 amino acids. V shed 5 bases and J 0 bases; nucleotides not matched to a gene: 8. CDR3 coding DNA: TGCGCCAGCAGTAGGGGGCCGGACAATAGCAATCAGCCCCAGCATTTT. Translating gives CASSRGPDNSNQPQHF.

The chain has TRBV6-5 and TRBJ1-2; a weak D match, TRBD1 (5 bases). Germline V CDR1 and CDR2: MNHEY, SVGAGI. V was trimmed by 6 bases and J by 2 bases, leaving 13 bases between them. The CDR3 totals 14 residues. CDR3 sequence reads: CASRRDRRNYGYTF. The CDR3 DNA is TGTGCCAGCAGGCGCGACAGACGAAACTATGGCTACACCTTC.

This clone was detected only a few times. The chain is built from TRBV2 and TRBJ1-5; D may be TRBD1 (5 bases). CDR3 length equals 13 residues. Deletions cut 10 bases from V and 3 bases from J, with 13 bases between. The germline V gene encodes CDR1 SNHLY and CDR2 FYNNEI. The CDR3 sequence: CATRGEYNQPQHF. CDR3 coding DNA: TGTGCCACTCGAGGGGAGTACAATCAGCCCCAGCATTTT.

This chain links TRBV2 with TRBJ1-2; TRBD1 is a possible D gene (5 bases). The ends were cut back, 2 bases at V and 7 bases at J, with 11 bases in the middle. Germline V gene lookup returns CDR1 SNHLY and CDR2 FYNNEI. The CDR3 runs to 13 residues. This CDR3 is CASSEQGEVGYTF. The DNA for the CDR3 is TGTGCCAGCAGTGAACAGGGTGAGGTTGGCTACACCTTC.

The V and J genes are TRBV5-1 and TRBJ2-2; 14 nucleotides match TRBD2. The CDR3 is 19 amino acids. Trimming took 3 bases from V and 4 from J; bases not matched to a gene: 11. Germline V gives CDR1 SGHRS, CDR2 YFSETQ. The CDR3 DNA follows: TGCGCCAGCAGCTCGAGGGGACTAGCGGGAGACGCTTTCACCGGGGAGCTGTTTTTT. Encoded protein: CASSSRGLAGDAFTGELFF.

This sequence joins TRBV5-4 and TRBJ1-1, with 7 bases identical to TRBD1. The CDR3 runs to 15 residues. V shed 3 bases and J 1 base; nucleotides not matched to a gene: 6. CDR1 and CDR2 from the germline V gene are SGHNT and YYREEE (reference sequence). The CDR3 DNA follows: TGTGCCAGCAGCTGGCCCGGGACAGAGAACACTGAAGCTTTCTTT. This encodes CASSWPGTENTEAFF.

The chain has TRBV15 and TRBJ2-5; D may be TRBD2 (5 bases). Germline V gene sequence: CDR1 LNHNV, CDR2 YYDKDF (reference sequence). CDR3 length: 14 amino acids. V lost 1 base, J lost 9 bases, and 15 bases lay in between. CDR3 sequence reads: CATSRAGDVGAQYF. The DNA of the CDR3 is TGTGCCACCAGCAGAGCAGGCGACGTCGGGGCCCAGTACTTC.

The DNA of the CDR3 is TGTGCCAGCAGTTTACCGGACGCTGGACAAAAAAATGAAAAACTGTTTTTT. The encoded protein is CASSLPDAGQKNEKLFF. The gene calls are TRBV28 and TRBJ1-4; TRBD1 might be the D (5 bases). Trimming removed 2 bases from V and 5 bases from J, with 18 bases in between. Germline values: CDR1 MDHEN, CDR2 SYDVKM. The CDR3 length is 17 residues.

The chain links TRBV28 to TRBJ1-1; 9 positions match TRBD1. CDR3 size: 13 residues. Germline trimming cut 8 bases from V and 5 bases from J; bases unmatched to any gene: 6. Looked up from germline, CDR1 is MDHEN and CDR2 is SYDVKM. The CDR3 sequence: CASRDREYTEAFF. In DNA form, the CDR3 reads TGTGCCAGCCGGGACAGGGAGTATACTGAAGCTTTCTTT.

This chain connects TRBV7-2 to TRBJ1-6, with TRBD1 matching 12 bases. Trimming removed 7 bases from V and 10 bases from J; junction bases left unmatched: 8. Germline CDR1 and CDR2: SGHTA and FQGNSA. This CDR3 has 15 amino acids. The CDR3 loop reads CASTGTGGGRSPLHF. For the CDR3, the DNA is TGTGCCAGCACCGGGACAGGGGGCGGGCGCTCACCCCTCCACTTT.

The V and J genes are TRBV6-5 and TRBJ1-2; 7 bases are shared with TRBD1. The CDR3 spans 13 residues. Per germline, CDR1 MNHEY and CDR2 SVGAGI. V gave up 8 bases and J gave up 3 bases; unmatched junction bases: 6. CDR3 sequence: CASGSDRDYGYTF. CDR3 bases: TGTGCCAGCGGATCAGACAGGGACTATGGCTACACCTTC.